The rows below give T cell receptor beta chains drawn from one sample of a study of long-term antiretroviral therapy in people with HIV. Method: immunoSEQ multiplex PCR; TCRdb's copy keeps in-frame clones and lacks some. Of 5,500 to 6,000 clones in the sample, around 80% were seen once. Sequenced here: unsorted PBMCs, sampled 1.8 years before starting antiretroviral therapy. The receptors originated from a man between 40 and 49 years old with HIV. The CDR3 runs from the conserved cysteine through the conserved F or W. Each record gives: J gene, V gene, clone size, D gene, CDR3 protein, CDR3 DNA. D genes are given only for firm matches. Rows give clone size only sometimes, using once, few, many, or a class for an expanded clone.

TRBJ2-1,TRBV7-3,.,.,CASSLRQGGEQFF,TGTGCCAGCAGCTTACGTCAGGGAGGTGAGCAGTTCTTC
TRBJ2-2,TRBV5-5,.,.,CASSFQLVAHAGELFF,TGTGCCAGCAGCTTTCAATTAGTGGCTCACGCCGGGGAGCTGTTTTTT
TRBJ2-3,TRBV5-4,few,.,CASSVAPLADTQYF,TGTGCCAGCAGCGTGGCCCCCTTGGCAGATACGCAGTATTTT
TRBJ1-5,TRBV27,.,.,CASSLSPGINQPQHF,TGTGCCAGCAGTTTATCGCCGGGGATAAATCAGCCCCAGCATTTT
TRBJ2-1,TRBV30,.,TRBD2,CAWSEASGSYYNEQFF,TGTGCCTGGAGTGAGGCTAGCGGGAGTTACTACAATGAGCAGTTCTTC
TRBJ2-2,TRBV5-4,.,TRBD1,CASSAQGAYTGELFF,TGTGCCAGCAGCGCTCAGGGGGCGTACACCGGGGAGCTGTTTTTT
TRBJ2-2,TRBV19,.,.,CASSPKGWVGTNTGELFF,TGTGCCAGTAGTCCCAAGGGCTGGGTGGGAACGAACACCGGGGAGCTGTTTTTT
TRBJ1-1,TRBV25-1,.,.,CASTPPGLNTEAFF,TGTGCCAGCACCCCCCCGGGGCTGAACACTGAAGCTTTCTTT
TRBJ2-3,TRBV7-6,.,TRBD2,CASSFDLAGGIYF,TGTGCCAGCAGCTTCGATCTAGCGGGAGGGATTTATTTT
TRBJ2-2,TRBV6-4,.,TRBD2,CASRLTSGATGELFF,TGTGCCAGCCGCCTTACTAGCGGAGCCACCGGGGAGCTGTTTTTT
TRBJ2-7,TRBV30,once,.,CAWSVLRREQYF,TGTGCCTGGAGTGTATTACGGCGCGAGCAGTACTTC
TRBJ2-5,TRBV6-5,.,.,CASSYRRQETQYF,TGTGCCAGCAGTTACCGAAGGCAAGAGACCCAGTACTTC
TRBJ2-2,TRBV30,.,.,CAWSGIADGTGELFF,TGTGCCTGGAGTGGAATAGCGGATGGCACCGGGGAGCTGTTTTTT
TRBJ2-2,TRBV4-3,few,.,CASSRTDWVTGELFF,TGCGCCAGCAGCCGAACGGACTGGGTAACCGGGGAGCTGTTTTTT
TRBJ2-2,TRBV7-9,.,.,CASSRFPSESTGELFF,TGTGCCAGCAGCCGATTCCCTAGCGAAAGCACCGGGGAGCTGTTTTTT
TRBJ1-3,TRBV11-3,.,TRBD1,CASSRDRAGNTIYF,TGTGCCAGCAGCCGGGACAGGGCTGGAAACACCATATATTTT
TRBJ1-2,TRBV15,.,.,CATSGAGTPDDYTF,TGTGCCACCAGCGGGGCCGGGACCCCAGATGACTACACCTTC
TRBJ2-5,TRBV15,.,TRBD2,CATSRLAGVETQYF,TGTGCCACCAGCAGACTAGCGGGAGTGGAGACCCAGTACTTC
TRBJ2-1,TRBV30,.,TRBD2,CAWSVVAGGYNEQFF,TGTGCCTGGAGTGTAGTAGCGGGGGGATACAATGAGCAGTTCTTC
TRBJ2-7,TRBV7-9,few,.,CASSLSYEQYF,TGTGCCAGCAGCTTAAGCTACGAGCAGTACTTC
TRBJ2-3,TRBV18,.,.,CASSPPGVSTDTQYF,TGTGCCAGCTCACCCCCAGGGGTAAGCACAGATACGCAGTATTTT
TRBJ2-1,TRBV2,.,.,CASTDGLNNEQFF,TGTGCCAGCACAGACGGCCTTAACAATGAGCAGTTCTTC
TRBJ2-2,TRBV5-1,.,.,CASSLPGHTGELFF,TGCGCCAGCAGCTTGCCAGGCCACACCGGGGAGCTGTTTTTT
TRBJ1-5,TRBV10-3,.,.,CAIRGEGEGNQPQHF,TGTGCCATCAGGGGGGAAGGGGAGGGCAATCAGCCCCAGCATTTT
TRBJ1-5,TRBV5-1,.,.,CASSFGSNQPQHF,TGCGCCAGCAGCTTTGGAAGCAATCAGCCCCAGCATTTT
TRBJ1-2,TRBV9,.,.,CASSPSGGFTNYGYTF,TGTGCCAGCAGCCCGAGTGGGGGTTTTACTAACTATGGCTACACCTTC
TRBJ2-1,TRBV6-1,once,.,CASRVREGNEQFF,TGTGCCAGCAGGGTGAGAGAAGGCAATGAGCAGTTCTTC
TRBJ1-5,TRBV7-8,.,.,CASSLGGGNQPQHF,TGTGCCAGCAGCTTAGGAGGGGGGAATCAGCCCCAGCATTTT
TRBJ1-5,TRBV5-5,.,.,CASSLMDRRNQPQHF,TGTGCCAGCAGCTTGATGGACAGACGAAATCAGCCCCAGCATTTT
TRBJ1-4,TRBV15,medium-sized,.,CATSRDFEGNEKLFF,TGTGCCACCAGCAGAGATTTCGAAGGGAATGAAAAACTGTTTTTT
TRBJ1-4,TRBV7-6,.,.,CASAPNRDEKLFF,TGTGCCAGCGCACCCAACCGGGATGAAAAACTGTTTTTT
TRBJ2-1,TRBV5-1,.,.,CASSADSGYNEQFF,TGCGCCAGCAGCGCCGACTCGGGGTACAATGAGCAGTTCTTC
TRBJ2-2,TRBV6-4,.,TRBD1,CASRRDRLAGELFF,TGTGCCAGCAGAAGGGACAGACTGGCCGGGGAGCTGTTTTTT
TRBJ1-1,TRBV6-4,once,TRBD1,CASSDRQGTTNTEAFF,TGTGCCAGCAGTGACCGACAGGGGACGACGAACACTGAAGCTTTCTTT
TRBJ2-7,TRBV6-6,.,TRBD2,CASSSLGRDYSYEQYF,TGTGCCAGCAGTTCCCTAGGCCGGGACTACTCCTACGAGCAGTACTTC
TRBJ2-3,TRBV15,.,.,CATSRRTLYSTDTQYF,TGTGCCACCAGCAGGCGGACTCTCTATAGCACAGATACGCAGTATTTT
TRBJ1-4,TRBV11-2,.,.,CASSPGILGGEKLFF,TGTGCCAGCAGCCCGGGGATTCTAGGCGGGGAAAAACTGTTTTTT
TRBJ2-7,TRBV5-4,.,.,CASSLARRTRGVDEQYF,TGTGCCAGCAGCTTGGCCAGGAGAACCAGGGGCGTTGACGAGCAGTACTTC
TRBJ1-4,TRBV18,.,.,CASSPPLAEELFF,TGTGCCAGCTCACCACCTCTTGCAGAGGAACTGTTTTTT
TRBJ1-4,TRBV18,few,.,CASSLTVPPEGEKLFF,TGTGCCAGCTCCCTGACAGTTCCCCCTGAAGGTGAAAAACTGTTTTTT
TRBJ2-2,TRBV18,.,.,CASSESANGELFF,TGTGCCAGCTCTGAGTCCGCTAACGGGGAGCTGTTTTTT
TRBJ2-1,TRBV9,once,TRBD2,CASSVGGRSSYNEQFF,TGTGCCAGCAGCGTAGGCGGGAGGAGCTCCTACAATGAGCAGTTCTTC
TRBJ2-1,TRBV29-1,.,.,CSVGQGWFF,TGCAGCGTTGGGCAGGGATGGTTCTTC
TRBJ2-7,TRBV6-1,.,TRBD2,CASSEGGRASYEQYF,TGTGCCAGCAGTGAAGGCGGGAGGGCCTCCTACGAGCAGTACTTC